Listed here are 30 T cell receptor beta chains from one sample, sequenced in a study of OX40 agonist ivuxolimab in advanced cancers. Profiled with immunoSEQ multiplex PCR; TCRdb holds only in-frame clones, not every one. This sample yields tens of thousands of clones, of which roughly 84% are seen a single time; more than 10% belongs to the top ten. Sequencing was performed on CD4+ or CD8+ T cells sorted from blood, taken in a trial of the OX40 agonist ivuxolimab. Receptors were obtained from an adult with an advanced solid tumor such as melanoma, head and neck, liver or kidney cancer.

CDR3 sequence: CASSLRLADEQYF. CDR3 sequence (DNA): TGTGCCAGCAGCTTAAGGCTAGCGGACGAGCAGTACTTC. The chain recombines TRBV7-3 with TRBJ2-7; 7 nucleotides match TRBD2. Germline V gives CDR1 SGHTA, CDR2 FQGTGA. The CDR3 is made up of 13 amino acids. V trimming: 1 base; J trimming: 5 bases; junction bases outside the gene matches: 2.

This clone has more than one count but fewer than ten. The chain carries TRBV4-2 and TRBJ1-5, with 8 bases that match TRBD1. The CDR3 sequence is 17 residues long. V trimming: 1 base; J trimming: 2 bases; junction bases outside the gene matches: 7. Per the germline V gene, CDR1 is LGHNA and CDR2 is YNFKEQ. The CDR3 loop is CASSQASQGAGNQPQHF. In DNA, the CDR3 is TGTGCCAGCAGCCAAGCGTCCCAGGGGGCTGGCAATCAGCCCCAGCATTTT.

This chain's CDR3 is CASKWGRQPNYGYTF. The CDR3 region has the DNA TGTGCCAGCAAGTGGGGCAGACAACCTAACTATGGCTACACCTTC. This rearrangement joins TRBV28 to TRBJ1-2, with a tentative D call TRBD1 (5 bases). Per the germline V gene, CDR1 is MDHEN and CDR2 is SYDVKM. CDR3 length equals 15 residues. The ends were cut back, 7 bases at V and 0 bases at J, with 15 bases in the middle.

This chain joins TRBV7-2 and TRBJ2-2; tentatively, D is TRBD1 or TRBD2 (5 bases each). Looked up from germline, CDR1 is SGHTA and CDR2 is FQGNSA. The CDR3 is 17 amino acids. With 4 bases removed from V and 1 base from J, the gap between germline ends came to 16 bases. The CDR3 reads CASSSSRGRVNTGELFF. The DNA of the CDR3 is TGTGCCAGCAGCTCATCTCGGGGCAGGGTGAACACCGGGGAGCTGTTTTTT. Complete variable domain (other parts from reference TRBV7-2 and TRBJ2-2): GAGVSQSPSNKVTEKGKDVELRCDPISGHTALYWYRQSLGQGLEFLIYFQGNSAPDKSGLPSDRFSAERTGGSVSTLTIQRTQQEDSAVYLCASSSSRGRVNTGELFFGEGSRLTVL.

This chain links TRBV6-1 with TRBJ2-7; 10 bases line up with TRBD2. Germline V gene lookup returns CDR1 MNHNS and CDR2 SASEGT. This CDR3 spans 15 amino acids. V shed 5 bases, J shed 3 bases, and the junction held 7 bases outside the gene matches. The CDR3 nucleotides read TGTGCCAGCAGTCCTCCTAGCGGGAGTTTCTACGAGCAGTACTTC. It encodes CASSPPSGSFYEQYF.

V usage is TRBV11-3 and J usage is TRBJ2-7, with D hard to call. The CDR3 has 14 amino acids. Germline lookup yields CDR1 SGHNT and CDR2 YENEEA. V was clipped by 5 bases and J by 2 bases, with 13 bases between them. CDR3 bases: TGTGCCAGCAGCCAAAACCCAGACACCTACGAGCAGTACTTC. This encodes CASSQNPDTYEQYF.

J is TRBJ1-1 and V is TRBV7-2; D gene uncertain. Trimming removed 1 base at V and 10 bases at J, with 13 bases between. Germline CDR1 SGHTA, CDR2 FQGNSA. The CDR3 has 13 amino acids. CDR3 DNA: TGTGCCAGCAGCTTAGGGTCCGCCATCGGAGCTTTCTTT. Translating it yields CASSLGSAIGAFF.

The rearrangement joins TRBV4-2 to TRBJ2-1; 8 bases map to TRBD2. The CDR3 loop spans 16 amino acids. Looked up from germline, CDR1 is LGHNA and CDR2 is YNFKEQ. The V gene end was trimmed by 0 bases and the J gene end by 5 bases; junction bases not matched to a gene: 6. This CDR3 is CASSQDIAGYNNEQFF. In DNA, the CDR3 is TGTGCCAGCAGCCAAGACATAGCGGGATATAACAATGAGCAGTTCTTC.

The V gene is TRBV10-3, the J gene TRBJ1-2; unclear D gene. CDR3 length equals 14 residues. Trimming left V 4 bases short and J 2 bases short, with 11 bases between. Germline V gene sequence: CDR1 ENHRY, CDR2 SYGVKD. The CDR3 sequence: CAISGPTRNYGYTF. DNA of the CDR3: TGTGCCATCAGTGGCCCGACGAGAAACTATGGCTACACCTTC.

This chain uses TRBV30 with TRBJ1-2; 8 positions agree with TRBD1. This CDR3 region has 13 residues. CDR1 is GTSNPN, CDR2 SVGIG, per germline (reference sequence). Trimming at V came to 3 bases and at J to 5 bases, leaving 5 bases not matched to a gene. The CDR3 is CAWRRDRPYGYTF. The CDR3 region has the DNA TGTGCCTGGAGGCGGGACAGGCCTTATGGCTACACCTTC.

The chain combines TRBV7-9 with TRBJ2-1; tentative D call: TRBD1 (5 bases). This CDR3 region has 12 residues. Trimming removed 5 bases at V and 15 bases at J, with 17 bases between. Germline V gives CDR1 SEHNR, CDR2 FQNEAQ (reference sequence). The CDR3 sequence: CASSVDSSSRFF. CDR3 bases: TGTGCCAGCAGCGTAGACAGCTCCTCGCGGTTCTTC.

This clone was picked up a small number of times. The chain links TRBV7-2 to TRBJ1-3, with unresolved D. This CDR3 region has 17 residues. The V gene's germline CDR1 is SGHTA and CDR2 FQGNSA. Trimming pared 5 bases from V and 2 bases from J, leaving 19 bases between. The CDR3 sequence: CASSLAGQVGAGNTIYF. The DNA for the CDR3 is TGTGCCAGCAGCCTGGCGGGTCAGGTTGGGGCTGGAAACACCATATATTTT. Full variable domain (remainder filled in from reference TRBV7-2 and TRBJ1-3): GAGVSQSPSNKVTEKGKDVELRCDPISGHTALYWYRQSLGQGLEFLIYFQGNSAPDKSGLPSDRFSAERTGGSVSTLTIQRTQQEDSAVYLCASSLAGQVGAGNTIYFGEGSWLTVV.

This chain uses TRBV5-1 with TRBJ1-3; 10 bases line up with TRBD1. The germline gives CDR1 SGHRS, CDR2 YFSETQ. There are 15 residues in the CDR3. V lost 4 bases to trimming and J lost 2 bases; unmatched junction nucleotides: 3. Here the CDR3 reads CASSVGTGAGNTIYF. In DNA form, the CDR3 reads TGCGCCAGCAGCGTGGGGACAGGGGCTGGAAACACCATATATTTT.

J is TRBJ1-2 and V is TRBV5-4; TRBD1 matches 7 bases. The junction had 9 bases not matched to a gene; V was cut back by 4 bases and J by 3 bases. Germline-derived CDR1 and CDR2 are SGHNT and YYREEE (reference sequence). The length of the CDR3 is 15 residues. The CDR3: CASSRGTEPYYGYTF. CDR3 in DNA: TGTGCCAGCAGCCGAGGGACAGAACCTTACTATGGCTACACCTTC.

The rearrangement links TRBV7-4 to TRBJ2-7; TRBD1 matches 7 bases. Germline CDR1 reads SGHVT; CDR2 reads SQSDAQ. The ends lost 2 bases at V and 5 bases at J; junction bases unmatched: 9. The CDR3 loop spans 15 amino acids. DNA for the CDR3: TGTGCCAGCAGCTTATTCGGGACAGCCGGAAACGAGCAGTACTTC. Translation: CASSLFGTAGNEQYF. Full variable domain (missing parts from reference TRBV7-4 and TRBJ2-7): GAGVSQSPRYKVAKRGRDVALRCDSISGHVTLYWYRQTLGQGSEVLTYSQSDAQRDKSGRPSGRFSAERPERSVSTLKIQRTEQGDSAVYLCASSLFGTAGNEQYFGPGTRLTVT.

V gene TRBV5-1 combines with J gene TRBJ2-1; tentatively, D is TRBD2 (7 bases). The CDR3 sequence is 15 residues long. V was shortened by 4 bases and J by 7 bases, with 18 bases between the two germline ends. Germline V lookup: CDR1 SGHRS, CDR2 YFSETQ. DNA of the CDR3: TGCGCCAGCAGCGACCGGGGAGGGGGTGTGAATGAGCAGTTCTTC. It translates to CASSDRGGGVNEQFF.

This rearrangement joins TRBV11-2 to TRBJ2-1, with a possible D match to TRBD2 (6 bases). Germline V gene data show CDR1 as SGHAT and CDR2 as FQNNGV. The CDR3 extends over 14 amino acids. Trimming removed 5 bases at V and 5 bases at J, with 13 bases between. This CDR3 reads CASSQGLRDNEQFF. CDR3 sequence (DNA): TGTGCCAGCAGCCAGGGACTCAGGGACAATGAGCAGTTCTTC.

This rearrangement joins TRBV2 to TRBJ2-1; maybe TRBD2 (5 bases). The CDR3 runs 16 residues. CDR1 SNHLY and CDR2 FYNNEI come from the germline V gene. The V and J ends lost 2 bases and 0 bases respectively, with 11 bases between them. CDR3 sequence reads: CASSEQRLSSYNEQFF. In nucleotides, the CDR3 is TGTGCCAGCAGTGAACAGCGGTTAAGCTCCTACAATGAGCAGTTCTTC.

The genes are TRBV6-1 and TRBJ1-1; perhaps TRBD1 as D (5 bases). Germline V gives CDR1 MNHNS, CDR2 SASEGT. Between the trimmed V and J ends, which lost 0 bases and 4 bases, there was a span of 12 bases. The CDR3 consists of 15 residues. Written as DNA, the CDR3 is TGTGCCAGCAGTGAAGCTCGGGGCTGGAGCACTGAAGCTTTCTTT. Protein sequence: CASSEARGWSTEAFF.

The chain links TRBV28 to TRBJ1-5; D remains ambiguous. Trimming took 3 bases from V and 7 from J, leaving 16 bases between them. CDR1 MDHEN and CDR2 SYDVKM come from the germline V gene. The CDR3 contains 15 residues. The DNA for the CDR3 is TGTGCCAGCAGTTTTTTCTCTGTCGCGTCCCAGCCCCAGCATTTT. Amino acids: CASSFFSVASQPQHF.

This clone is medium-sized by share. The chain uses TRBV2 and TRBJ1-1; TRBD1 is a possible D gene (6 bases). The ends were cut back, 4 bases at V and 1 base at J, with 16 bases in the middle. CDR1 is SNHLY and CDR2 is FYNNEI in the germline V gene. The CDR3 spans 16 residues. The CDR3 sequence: CASSGPLLQGNTEAFF. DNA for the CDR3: TGTGCCAGCAGTGGACCCCTCCTACAGGGGAACACTGAAGCTTTCTTT.

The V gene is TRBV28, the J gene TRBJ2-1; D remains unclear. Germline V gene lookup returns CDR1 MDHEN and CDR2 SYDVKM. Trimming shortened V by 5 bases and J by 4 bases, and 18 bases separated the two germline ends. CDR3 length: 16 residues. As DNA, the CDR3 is TGTGCCAGCAGTCACCAAACTATGCCCATTTACAATGAGCAGTTCTTC. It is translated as CASSHQTMPIYNEQFF.

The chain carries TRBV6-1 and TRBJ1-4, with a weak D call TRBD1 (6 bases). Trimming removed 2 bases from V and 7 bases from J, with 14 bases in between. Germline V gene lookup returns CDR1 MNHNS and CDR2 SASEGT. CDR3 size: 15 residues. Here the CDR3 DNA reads TGTGCCAGCAGTGAAACCACAGGGTATGGTGAAAAACTGTTTTTT. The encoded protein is CASSETTGYGEKLFF.

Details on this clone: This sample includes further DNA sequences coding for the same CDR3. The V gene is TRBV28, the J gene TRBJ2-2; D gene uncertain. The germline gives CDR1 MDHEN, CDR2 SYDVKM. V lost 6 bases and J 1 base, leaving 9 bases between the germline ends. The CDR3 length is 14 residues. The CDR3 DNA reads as TGTGCCAGCAGCCCCAGTCGGAACACCGGGGAGCTGTTTTTT. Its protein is CASSPSRNTGELFF.

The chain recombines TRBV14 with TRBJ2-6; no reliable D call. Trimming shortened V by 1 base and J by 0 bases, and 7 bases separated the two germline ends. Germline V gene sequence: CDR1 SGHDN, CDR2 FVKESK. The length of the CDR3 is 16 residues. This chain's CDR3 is CASSQGMPSGANVLTF. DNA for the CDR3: TGTGCCAGCAGCCAAGGGATGCCCTCTGGGGCCAACGTCCTGACTTTC.

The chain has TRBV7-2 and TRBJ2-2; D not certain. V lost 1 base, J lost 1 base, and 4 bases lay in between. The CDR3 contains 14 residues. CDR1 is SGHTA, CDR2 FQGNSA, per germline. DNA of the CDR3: TGTGCCAGCAGCTTAGTTGTGAACACCGGGGAGCTGTTTTTT. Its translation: CASSLVVNTGELFF.

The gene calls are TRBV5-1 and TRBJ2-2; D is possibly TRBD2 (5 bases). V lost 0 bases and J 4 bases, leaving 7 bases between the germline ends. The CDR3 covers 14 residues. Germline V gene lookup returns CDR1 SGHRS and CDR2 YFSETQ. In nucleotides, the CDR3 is TGCGCCAGCAGCTTGGGAGGGATCACCGGGGAGCTGTTTTTT. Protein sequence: CASSLGGITGELFF.

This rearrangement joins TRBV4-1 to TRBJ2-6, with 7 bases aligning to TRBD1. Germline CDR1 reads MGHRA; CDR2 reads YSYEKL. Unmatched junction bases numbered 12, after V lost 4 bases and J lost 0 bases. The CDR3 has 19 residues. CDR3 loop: CASSPRVDRVLSGANVLTF. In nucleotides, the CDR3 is TGCGCCAGCAGCCCCCGCGTTGACAGGGTACTCTCTGGGGCCAACGTCCTGACTTTC.

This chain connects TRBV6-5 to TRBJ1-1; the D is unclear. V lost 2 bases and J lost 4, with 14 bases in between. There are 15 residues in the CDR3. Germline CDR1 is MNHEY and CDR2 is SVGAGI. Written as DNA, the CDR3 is TGTGCCAGCAGTTACCGCCGGGTCTTATCCACTGAAGCTTTCTTT. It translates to CASSYRRVLSTEAFF.

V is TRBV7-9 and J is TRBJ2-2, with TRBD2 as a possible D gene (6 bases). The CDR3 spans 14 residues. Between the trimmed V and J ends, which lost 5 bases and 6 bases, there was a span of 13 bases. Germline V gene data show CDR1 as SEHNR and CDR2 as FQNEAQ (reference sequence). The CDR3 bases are TGTGCCAGCAGCCCACGGAGGGCCTCCGGGGAGCTGTTTTTT. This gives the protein CASSPRRASGELFF.